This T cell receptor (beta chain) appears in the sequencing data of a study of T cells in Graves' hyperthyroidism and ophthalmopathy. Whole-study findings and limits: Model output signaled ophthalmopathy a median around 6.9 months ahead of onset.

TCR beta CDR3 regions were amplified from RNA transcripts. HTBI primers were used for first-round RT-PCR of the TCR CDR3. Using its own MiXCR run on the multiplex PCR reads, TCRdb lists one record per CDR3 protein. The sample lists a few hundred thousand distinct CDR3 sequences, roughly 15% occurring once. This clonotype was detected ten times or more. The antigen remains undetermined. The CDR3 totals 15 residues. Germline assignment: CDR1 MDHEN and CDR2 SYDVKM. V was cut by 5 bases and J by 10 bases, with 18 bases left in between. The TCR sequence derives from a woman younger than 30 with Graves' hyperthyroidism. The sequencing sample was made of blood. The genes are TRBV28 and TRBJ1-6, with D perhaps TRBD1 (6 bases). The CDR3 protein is CASSKTGSSSSPLHF. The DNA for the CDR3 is TGTGCCAGCAGTAAAACAGGGTCATCTAGCTCACCCCTCCACTTT.